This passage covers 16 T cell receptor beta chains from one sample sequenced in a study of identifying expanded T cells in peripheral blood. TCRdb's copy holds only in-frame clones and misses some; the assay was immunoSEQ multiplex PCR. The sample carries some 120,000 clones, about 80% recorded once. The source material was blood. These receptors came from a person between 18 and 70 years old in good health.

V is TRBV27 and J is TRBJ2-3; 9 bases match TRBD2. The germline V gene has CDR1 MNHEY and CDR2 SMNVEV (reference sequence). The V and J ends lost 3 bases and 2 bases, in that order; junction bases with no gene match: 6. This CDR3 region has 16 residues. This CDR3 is CASSFGSGGYTDTQYF. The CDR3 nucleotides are TGTGCCAGCAGTTTTGGTAGCGGGGGCTACACAGATACGCAGTATTTT.

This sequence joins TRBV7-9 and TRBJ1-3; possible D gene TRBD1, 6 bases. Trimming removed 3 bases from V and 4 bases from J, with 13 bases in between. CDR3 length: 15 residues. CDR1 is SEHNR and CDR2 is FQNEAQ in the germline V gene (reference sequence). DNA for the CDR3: TGTGCCAGCAGCTTCAAAGGCCAGGGGGGAAACACCATATATTTT. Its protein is CASSFKGQGGNTIYF.

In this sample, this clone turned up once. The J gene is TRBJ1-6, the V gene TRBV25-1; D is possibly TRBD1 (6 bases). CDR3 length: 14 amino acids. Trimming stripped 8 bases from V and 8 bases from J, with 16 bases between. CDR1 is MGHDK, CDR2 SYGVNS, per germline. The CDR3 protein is CASGGRGGDSPLHF. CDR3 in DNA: TGTGCCAGCGGAGGGCGGGGGGGCGATTCACCCCTCCACTTT.

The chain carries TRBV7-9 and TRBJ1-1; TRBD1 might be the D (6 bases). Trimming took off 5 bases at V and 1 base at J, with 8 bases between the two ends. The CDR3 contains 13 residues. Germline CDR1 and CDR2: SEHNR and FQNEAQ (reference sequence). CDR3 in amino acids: CASSKDRNTEAFF. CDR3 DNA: TGTGCCAGCAGCAAGGACAGGAACACTGAAGCTTTCTTT.

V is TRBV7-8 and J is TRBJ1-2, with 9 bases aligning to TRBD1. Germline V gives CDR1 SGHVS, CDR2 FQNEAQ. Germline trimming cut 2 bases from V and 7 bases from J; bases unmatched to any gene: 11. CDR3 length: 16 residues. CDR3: CASSLNQGQGGPGYTF. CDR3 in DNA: TGTGCCAGCAGCTTAAACCAGGGACAGGGTGGTCCTGGCTACACCTTC.

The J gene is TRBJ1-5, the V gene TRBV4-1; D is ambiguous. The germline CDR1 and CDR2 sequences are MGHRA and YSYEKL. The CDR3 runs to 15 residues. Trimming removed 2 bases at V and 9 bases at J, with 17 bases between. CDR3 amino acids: CASSQQQDRVGPQHF. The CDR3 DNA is TGCGCCAGCAGCCAACAACAAGATCGGGTAGGGCCCCAGCATTTT.

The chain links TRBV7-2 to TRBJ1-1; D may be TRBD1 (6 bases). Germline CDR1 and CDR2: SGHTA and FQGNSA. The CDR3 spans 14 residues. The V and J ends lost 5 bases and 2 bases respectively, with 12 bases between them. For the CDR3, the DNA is TGTGCCAGCAGCCCGGACAGCCTTAACACTGAAGCTTTCTTT. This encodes CASSPDSLNTEAFF.

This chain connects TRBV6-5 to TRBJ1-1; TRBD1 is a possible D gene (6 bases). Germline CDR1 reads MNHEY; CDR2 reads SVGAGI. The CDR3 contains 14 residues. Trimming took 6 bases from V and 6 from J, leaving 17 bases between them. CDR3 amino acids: CASREGGRVAEAFF. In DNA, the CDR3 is TGTGCCAGCAGAGAGGGGGGGAGGGTCGCTGAAGCTTTCTTT.

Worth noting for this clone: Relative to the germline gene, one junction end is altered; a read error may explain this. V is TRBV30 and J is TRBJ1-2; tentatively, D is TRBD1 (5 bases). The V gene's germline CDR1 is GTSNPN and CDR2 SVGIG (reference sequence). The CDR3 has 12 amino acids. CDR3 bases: TGTGCCTGGAGCTCACCCGGGACGCCCCAGGAATTC. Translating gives CAWSSPGTPQEF.

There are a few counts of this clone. CDR3 DNA sequence: TGTGCCAGCAGTGCAAGCGGGACAGGGGAGGCCAAAAACATTCAGTACTTC. Its protein is CASSASGTGEAKNIQYF. This rearrangement joins TRBV27 to TRBJ2-4, with 10 nucleotides matching TRBD1. The germline CDR1 and CDR2 sequences are MNHEY and SMNVEV (reference sequence). The V and J ends lost 5 bases and 1 base, in that order; junction bases with no gene match: 8. This CDR3 has 17 residues.

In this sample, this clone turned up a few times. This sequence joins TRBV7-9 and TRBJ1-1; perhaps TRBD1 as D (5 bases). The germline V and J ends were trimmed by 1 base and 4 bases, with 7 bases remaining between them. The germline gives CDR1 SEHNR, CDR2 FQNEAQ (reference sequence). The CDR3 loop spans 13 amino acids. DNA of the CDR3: TGTGCCAGCAGCTTAGGAGGGGTCACTGAAGCTTTCTTT. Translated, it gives CASSLGGVTEAFF.

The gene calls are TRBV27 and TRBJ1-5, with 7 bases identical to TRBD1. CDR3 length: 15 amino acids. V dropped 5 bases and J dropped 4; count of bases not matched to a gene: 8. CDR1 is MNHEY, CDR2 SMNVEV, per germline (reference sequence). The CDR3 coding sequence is TGTGCCAGCAGTACCGGGACAGTGGGTAATCAGCCCCAGCATTTT. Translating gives CASSTGTVGNQPQHF.

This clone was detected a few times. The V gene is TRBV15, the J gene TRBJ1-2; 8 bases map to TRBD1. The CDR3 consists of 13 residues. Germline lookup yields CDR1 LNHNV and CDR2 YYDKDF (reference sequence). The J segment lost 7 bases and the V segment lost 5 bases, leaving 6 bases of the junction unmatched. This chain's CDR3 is CATSSRTGSGYTF. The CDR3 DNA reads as TGTGCCACCAGCTCCCGGACAGGGAGTGGCTACACCTTC. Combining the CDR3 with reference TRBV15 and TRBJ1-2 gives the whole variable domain DAMVIQNPRYQVTQFGKPVTLSCSQTLNHNVMYWYQQKSSQAPKLLFHYYDKDFNNEADTPDNFQSRRPNTSFCFLDIRSPGLGDTAMYLCATSSRTGSGYTFGSGTRLTVV.

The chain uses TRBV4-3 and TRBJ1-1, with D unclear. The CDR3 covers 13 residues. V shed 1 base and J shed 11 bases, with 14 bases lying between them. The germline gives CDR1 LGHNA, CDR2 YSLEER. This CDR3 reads CASSQGIDSAAFF. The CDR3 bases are TGCGCCAGCAGCCAAGGCATCGACTCGGCGGCTTTCTTT.

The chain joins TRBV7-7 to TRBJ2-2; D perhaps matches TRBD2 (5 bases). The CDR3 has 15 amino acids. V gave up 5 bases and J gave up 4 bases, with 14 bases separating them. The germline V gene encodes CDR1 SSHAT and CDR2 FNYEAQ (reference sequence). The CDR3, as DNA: TGTGCCAGCAGCCCCACCCCGGGGATCACCGGGGAGCTGTTTTTT. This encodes CASSPTPGITGELFF.

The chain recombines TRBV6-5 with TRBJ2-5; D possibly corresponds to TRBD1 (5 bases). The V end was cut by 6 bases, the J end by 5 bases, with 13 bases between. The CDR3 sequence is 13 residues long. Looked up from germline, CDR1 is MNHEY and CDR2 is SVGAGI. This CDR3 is CASSQGNGETQYF. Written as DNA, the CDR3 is TGTGCCAGCAGCCAGGGCAACGGGGAGACCCAGTACTTC.